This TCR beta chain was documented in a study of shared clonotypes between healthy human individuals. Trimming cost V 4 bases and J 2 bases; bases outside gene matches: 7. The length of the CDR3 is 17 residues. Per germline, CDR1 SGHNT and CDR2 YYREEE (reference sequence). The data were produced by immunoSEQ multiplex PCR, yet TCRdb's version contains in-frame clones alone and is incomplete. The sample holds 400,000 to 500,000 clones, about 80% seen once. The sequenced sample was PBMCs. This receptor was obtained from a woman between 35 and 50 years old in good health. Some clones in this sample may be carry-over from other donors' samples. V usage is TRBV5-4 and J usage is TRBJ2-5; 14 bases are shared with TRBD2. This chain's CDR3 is CASSPPGLAGVQETQYF. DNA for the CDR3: TGTGCCAGCAGCCCCCCGGGACTAGCGGGAGTACAAGAGACCCAGTACTTC. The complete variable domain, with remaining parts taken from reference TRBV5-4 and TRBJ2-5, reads ETGVTQSPTHLIKTRGQQVTLRCSSQSGHNTVSWYQQALGQGPQFIFQYYREEENGRGNFPPRFSGLQFPNYSSELNVNALELDDSALYLCASSPPGLAGVQETQYFGPGTRLLVL.